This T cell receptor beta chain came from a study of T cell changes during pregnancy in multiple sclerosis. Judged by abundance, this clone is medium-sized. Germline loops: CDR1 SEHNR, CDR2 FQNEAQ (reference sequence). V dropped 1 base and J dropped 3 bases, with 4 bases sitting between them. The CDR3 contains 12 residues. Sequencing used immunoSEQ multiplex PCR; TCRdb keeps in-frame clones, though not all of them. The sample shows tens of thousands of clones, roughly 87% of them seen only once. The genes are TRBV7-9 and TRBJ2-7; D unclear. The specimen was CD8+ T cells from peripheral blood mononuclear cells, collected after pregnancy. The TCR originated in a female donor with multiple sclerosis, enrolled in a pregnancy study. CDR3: CASSLDIYEQYF. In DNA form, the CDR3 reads TGTGCCAGCAGCTTAGATATCTACGAGCAGTACTTC.